The text below deals with one T cell receptor beta chain. Its binding antigen is unknown. No base-level quality is on record; no much larger clone is a single base apart. This sample is drawn from a study of technical replicates of blood from a handful of donors (dated by TCRdb to the late 2010s). Spanning cysteine to phenylalanine, the CDR3 consists of 18 amino acids. The entry retains the CDR3 DNA only, 54 bases that are in frame from base 1. Receptor libraries were prepared by the immunoSEQ multiplex PCR assay. TCRdb retrieved this table from immuneACCESS and kept in-frame rearrangements only. Not all clones are present; in checked studies, unresolved V genes account for under half, and no reason is known for the remainder. The sample table shows over 85,000 clones, and about 96% are seen once. The top ten constitute 0.36% of the sample.

Recombination linked TRBV21-1 to TRBJ1-3; the table calls TRBD1, which could not be checked here. TRBV21-1 is a known pseudogene. The sample consisted of T cells isolated from PBMCs. This receptor was taken from a human donor in good health. The CDR3 region has the sequence CASSKLSDREDLLNTIYF. Read as DNA, the sequence is TGTGCCAGCAGCAAATTGTCAGACAGAGAGGACCTTTTAAACACCATATATTTT.